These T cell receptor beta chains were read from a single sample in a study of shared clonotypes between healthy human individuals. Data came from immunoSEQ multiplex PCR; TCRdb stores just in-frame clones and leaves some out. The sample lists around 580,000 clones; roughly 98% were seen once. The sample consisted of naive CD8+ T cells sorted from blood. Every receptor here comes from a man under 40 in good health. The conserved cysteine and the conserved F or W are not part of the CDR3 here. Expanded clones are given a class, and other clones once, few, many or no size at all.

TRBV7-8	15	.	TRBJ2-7	ASSVTGTGSRFYEQY
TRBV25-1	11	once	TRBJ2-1	ASSTGQGIEQF
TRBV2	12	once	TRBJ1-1	ASSEENLNTEAF
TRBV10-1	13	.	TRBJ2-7	ASSDPGQDSYEQY
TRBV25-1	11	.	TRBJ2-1	ASSGTVYNEQF
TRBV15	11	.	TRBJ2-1	ATSRTGFDEQF
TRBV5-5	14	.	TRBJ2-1	ASSSRVDGSFNEQF
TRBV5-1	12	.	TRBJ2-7	ASSWLGSGHEQY
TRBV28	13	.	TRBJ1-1	ASSDNPSQNTEAF
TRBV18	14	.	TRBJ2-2	ASSPPGTGNNGELF
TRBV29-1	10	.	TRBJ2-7	SVESNSYEQY
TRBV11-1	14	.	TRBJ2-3	ASSLRRQSSTDTQY
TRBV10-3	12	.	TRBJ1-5	AISPTGLGQPQH
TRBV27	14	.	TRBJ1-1	ASSPGSRGSNTEAF
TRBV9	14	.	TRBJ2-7	ASSGDPNHPPYEQY
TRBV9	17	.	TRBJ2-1	ASSYGTTPGLAGVYEQF
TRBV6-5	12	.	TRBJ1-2	ASSYSDSVNGYT
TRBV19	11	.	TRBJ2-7	ASSSFEAYEQY
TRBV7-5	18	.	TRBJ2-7	ARSPTGTSGDSSYFYEQY
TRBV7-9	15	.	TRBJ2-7	ASSLSGQGHASYEQY
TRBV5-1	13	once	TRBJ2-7	ASSLAIEFTYEQY
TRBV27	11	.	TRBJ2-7	ASSLGGGYEQY
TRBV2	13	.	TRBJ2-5	ASSPGLAGRETQY
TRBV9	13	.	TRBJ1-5	ASSVEGQPHQPQH
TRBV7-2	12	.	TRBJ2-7	ASRPSGGGYEQY
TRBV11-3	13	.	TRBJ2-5	ASSPRDRADETQY
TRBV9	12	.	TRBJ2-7	ASSVGPGTREQY
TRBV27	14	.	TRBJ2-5	ASSFNSGMYQETQY
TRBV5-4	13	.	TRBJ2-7	ASSLEFTDRGEQY
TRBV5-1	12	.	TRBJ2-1	ASGRWADTNEQF
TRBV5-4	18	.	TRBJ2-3	ASSLALGLAEGPGTDTQY
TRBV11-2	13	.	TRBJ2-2	ASSLSLAYTGELF
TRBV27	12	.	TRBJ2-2	ASSFTSNTGELF
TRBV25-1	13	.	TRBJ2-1	ASSEWTSGDNEQF
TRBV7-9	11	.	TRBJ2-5	ASSGGLVETQY
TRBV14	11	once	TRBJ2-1	ASSLGYYNEQF
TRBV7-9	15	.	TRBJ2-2	ASSLKLAGSWTGELF
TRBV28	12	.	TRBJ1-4	ASNKAGGGEKLF
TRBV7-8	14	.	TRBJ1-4	ASSADPRGANEKLF